These 21 T cell receptor beta chains were all obtained from the same sample, sequenced in a study of T cell responses to AZD1222 COVID-19 vaccine (dated by TCRdb to about 2021). Libraries were built with the immunoSEQ multiplex PCR assay. TCRdb carries this immuneACCESS record with in-frame sequences only. Its versions omit some clonotypes, under half of them owing to an unresolved V gene in the studies checked, with the rest unexplained. The sample data list about 170,000 clones, and 85% to 90% of these were observed just once. 6.5% to 8.5% of the sample lies in the top ten. The time point label for this specimen denotes: baseline before first vaccination. This material consisted of peripheral blood, taken on day 0 of AZD1222 vaccination. The receptors were sampled from an adult in good health.

This clone was picked up one time. The chain combines TRBV2 with TRBJ2-3; D perhaps matches TRBD2 (5 bases). With 4 bases removed from V and 6 bases from J, the gap between germline ends came to 14 bases. Germline assignment: CDR1 SNHLY and CDR2 FYNNEI. The CDR3 consists of 14 residues. DNA for the CDR3: TGTGCCAGCAGTGGGCCGGGGAATGGGGATACGCAGTATTTT. Its protein is CASSGPGNGDTQYF. Supplemented by reference TRBV2 and TRBJ2-3, the full variable domain reads EPEVTQTPSHQVTQMGQEVILRCVPISNHLYFYWYRQILGQKVEFLVSFYNNEISEKSEIFDDQFSVERPDGSNFTLKIRSTKLEDSAMYFCASSGPGNGDTQYFGPGTRLTVL.

This sequence joins TRBV11-2 and TRBJ1-1; D unresolved. V was clipped by 5 bases and J by 7 bases, with 11 bases between them. CDR3 length equals 12 residues. Germline values: CDR1 SGHAT, CDR2 FQNNGV. The CDR3 is CASSALHNEAFF. The CDR3 DNA reads TGTGCCAGCAGCGCACTACACAATGAAGCTTTCTTT. The variable domain in full, completed from reference TRBV11-2 and TRBJ1-1, reads EAGVAQSPRYKIIEKRQSVAFWCNPISGHATLYWYQQILGQGPKLLIQFQNNGVVDDSQLPKDRFSAERLKGVDSTLKIQPAKLEDSAVYLCASSALHNEAFFGQGTRLTVV.

The chain combines TRBV28 with TRBJ2-7; D remains ambiguous. Germline values: CDR1 MDHEN, CDR2 SYDVKM. V lost 6 bases, J lost 3 bases, and 9 bases lay in between. The CDR3 is 12 residues long. The CDR3 nucleotides are TGTGCCAGCAGAAGGTTCGGCTACGAGCAGTACTTC. This gives the protein CASRRFGYEQYF.

A word on this clone: The sample holds other DNA sequences that translate to the same CDR3. The genes are TRBV20-1 and TRBJ2-7; the match to TRBD1 covers 7 bases. Germline V gives CDR1 DFQATT, CDR2 SNEGSKA (reference sequence). The CDR3 loop spans 11 amino acids. V shed 5 bases, J shed 3 bases, and the junction held 1 base outside the gene matches. CDR3 nucleotide sequence: TGCAGTGCTCGGGACAGCTACGAGCAGTACTTC. Translated: CSARDSYEQYF.

This chain uses TRBV6-5 with TRBJ2-7; no firm D call. This CDR3 is 14 amino acids long. Trimming stripped 2 bases from V and 4 bases from J, with 12 bases between. CDR1 is MNHEY and CDR2 is SVGAGI in the germline V gene. CDR3 bases: TGTGCCAGCAGTTACCGCCCCAGTCGATACGAGCAGTACTTC. It yields the protein CASSYRPSRYEQYF.

The CDR3 reads CASTFGGLSNQPQHF. The CDR3 nucleotides read TGTGCCAGTACTTTCGGGGGGCTTAGCAATCAGCCCCAGCATTTT. The J gene is TRBJ1-5, the V gene TRBV19; possibly TRBD1 for D (6 bases). The V and J ends lost 7 bases and 0 bases respectively, with 13 bases between them. The CDR3 spans 15 residues. Germline lookup yields CDR1 LNHDA and CDR2 SQIVND (reference sequence).

J is TRBJ2-3 and V is TRBV10-3; 8 nucleotides agree with TRBD2. The CDR3 contains 16 residues. Germline trimming cut 6 bases from V and 5 bases from J; bases unmatched to any gene: 13. In germline, CDR1 is ENHRY, CDR2 SYGVKD. CDR3 sequence reads: CAISQDSAGVGDTQYF. In DNA form, the CDR3 reads TGTGCCATCAGCCAGGACTCAGCGGGGGTTGGAGATACGCAGTATTTT.

The chain recombines TRBV5-1 with TRBJ2-7; D remains unclear. Germline lookup yields CDR1 SGHRS and CDR2 YFSETQ. CDR3 length: 15 residues. With 4 bases removed from V and 0 bases from J, the gap between germline ends came to 14 bases. CDR3 bases: TGCGCCAGCAGCCGAAAAATCCGTAGCTCCTACGAGCAGTACGTC. Protein: CASSRKIRSSYEQYV.

This rearrangement joins TRBV3-1 (or the pseudogene TRBV3-2) to TRBJ1-3; D call uncertain. Trimming took off 2 bases at V and 1 base at J, with 0 bases between the two ends. This CDR3 is built from 12 residues. Germline loops: CDR1 LGHDT, CDR2 YNNKEL (reference sequence). In DNA form, the CDR3 reads TGTGCCAGCAGCCAATCTGGAAACACCATATATTTT. This gives the protein CASSQSGNTIYF.

This clone has only one observation. The chain couples TRBV5-1 to TRBJ2-3; unclear D gene. The germline gives CDR1 SGHRS, CDR2 YFSETQ. This CDR3 comprises 12 residues. The ends were cut back, 3 bases at V and 0 bases at J, with 2 bases in the middle. CDR3 nucleotides: TGCGCCAGCAGCTCTAGCACAGATACGCAGTATTTT. Protein product: CASSSSTDTQYF.

The chain is built from TRBV5-1 and TRBJ2-7; 8 nucleotides align to TRBD1. The CDR3 length is 15 residues. V lost 0 bases to trimming and J lost 3 bases; unmatched junction nucleotides: 5. Germline lookup yields CDR1 SGHRS and CDR2 YFSETQ. The CDR3 DNA reads as TGCGCCAGCAGCTTGGACAGGGGGTCTATCTACGAGCAGTACTTC. Its translation: CASSLDRGSIYEQYF. The whole variable domain, remainder taken from reference TRBV5-1 and TRBJ2-7, is KAGVTQTPRYLIKTRGQQVTLSCSPISGHRSVSWYQQTPGQGLQFLFEYFSETQRNKGNFPGRFSGRQFSNSRSEMNVSTLELGDSALYLCASSLDRGSIYEQYFGPGTRLTVT.

This chain links TRBV20-1 with TRBJ1-5; 12 nucleotides line up with TRBD1. This CDR3 is 18 amino acids long. The V and J ends lost 3 bases and 2 bases, in that order; junction bases with no gene match: 11. Germline V gene lookup returns CDR1 DFQATT and CDR2 SNEGSKA (reference sequence). The CDR3 region is CSASPGQGAIGGNQPQHF. In DNA, the CDR3 is TGCAGTGCTAGTCCGGGACAGGGGGCGATCGGCGGCAATCAGCCCCAGCATTTT.

The V call is TRBV4-2, the J call TRBJ2-2; 14 bases map to TRBD2. The V segment lost 5 bases and the J segment 4 bases; nucleotides outside the gene matches: 9. Germline V gene data show CDR1 as LGHNA and CDR2 as YNFKEQ. The CDR3 loop spans 18 amino acids. The CDR3 region is CASSVGTSGGRATGELFF. The CDR3 coding sequence is TGTGCCAGCAGCGTGGGGACTAGCGGGGGCCGGGCCACCGGGGAGCTGTTTTTT.

V usage is TRBV3-1 (or the pseudogene TRBV3-2) and J usage is TRBJ1-1; tentatively, D is TRBD1 (5 bases). The V and J ends lost 1 base and 4 bases respectively, with 10 bases between them. The germline CDR1 and CDR2 sequences are LGHDT and YNNKEL (reference sequence). This CDR3 has 14 residues. CDR3 in DNA: TGTGCCAGCAGCCAAGGGGGGTGGGCCACTGAAGCTTTCTTT. This translates into CASSQGGWATEAFF.

The genes are TRBV7-2 and TRBJ2-7; D may be TRBD1 (6 bases). V dropped 5 bases and J dropped 3 bases, with 11 bases sitting between them. The CDR3 contains 13 residues. CDR1 SGHTA and CDR2 FQGNSA come from the germline V gene. The CDR3, as DNA: TGTGCCAGCAGCGCTGACAGGCGCTACGAGCAGTACTTC. Translating it yields CASSADRRYEQYF.

V gene TRBV3-1 (or the pseudogene TRBV3-2) combines with J gene TRBJ1-1; D is ambiguous. CDR3 length equals 13 residues. CDR1 and CDR2 (germline): LGHDT, YNNKEL (reference sequence). V lost 0 bases and J lost 1, with 3 bases in between. CDR3 region: CASSQDWNTEAFF. The CDR3 bases are TGTGCCAGCAGCCAAGACTGGAACACTGAAGCTTTCTTT.

The chain is built from TRBV6-5 and TRBJ1-1, with TRBD1 as a possible D gene (6 bases). The germline V gene encodes CDR1 MNHEY and CDR2 SVGAGI. The CDR3 is 14 amino acids. Trimming removed 7 bases from V and 0 bases from J, with 12 bases in between. DNA of the CDR3: TGTGCCAGCACCCAGGGGTCTATGAACACTGAAGCTTTCTTT. It yields the protein CASTQGSMNTEAFF.

This clone has a single count. V is TRBV7-9 and J is TRBJ1-4, with D unresolved. The CDR3 contains 16 residues. Germline V gene data show CDR1 as SEHNR and CDR2 as FQNEAQ (reference sequence). Trimming pared 6 bases from V and 7 bases from J, leaving 21 bases between. CDR3: CASRGSFRQMSEKLFF. CDR3 nucleotide sequence: TGTGCCAGCAGAGGCTCCTTCAGACAAATGAGTGAAAAACTGTTTTTT.

The chain carries TRBV7-9 and TRBJ2-7; D remains ambiguous. V dropped 4 bases and J dropped 4 bases, with 14 bases sitting between them. In germline, CDR1 is SEHNR, CDR2 FQNEAQ (reference sequence). The CDR3 totals 14 residues. CDR3 sequence: CASSSTLIQYEQYV. DNA of the CDR3: TGTGCCAGCAGCTCCACATTGATTCAGTACGAGCAGTACGTC.

This clone turned up a few times. V gene TRBV5-1 combines with J gene TRBJ2-1, with 12 bases matching TRBD2. CDR1 is SGHRS, CDR2 YFSETQ, per germline. V lost 2 bases, J lost 7 bases, and 4 bases stayed unmatched. This CDR3 is built from 15 residues. The CDR3 DNA sequence: TGCGCCAGCAGCTTTCTAGCGGGGGGGCAGAATGAGCAGTTCTTC. Its translation: CASSFLAGGQNEQFF.

This clone was recorded once. This chain connects TRBV19 to TRBJ1-5, with D unclear. V lost 7 bases to trimming and J lost 7 bases, with 11 bases between them. CDR3 size: 12 residues. The germline gives CDR1 LNHDA, CDR2 SQIVND (reference sequence). CDR3 region: CASKAGGQPQHF. CDR3 nucleotides: TGTGCCAGTAAGGCCGGCGGGCAGCCCCAGCATTTT.